These T cell receptor beta chains were read from a single sample in a study of blood T cell repertoires in COVID-19. Generated by immunoSEQ multiplex PCR, the TCRdb table keeps only in-frame clones and is missing some. Here the sample spans 200,000 to 250,000 clones, around 80% being singletons. Sequencing was done on a sample of peripheral blood. These receptors all stem from a human donor in a cohort sampled during active COVID-19. Both conserved end residues are part of each CDR3. The order of the fields is CDR3 protein, CDR3 DNA, clone size, V gene, J gene, D gene. D genes are given only for firm matches. Size tells how often a clone was seen (once, few, many) or the class of an expanded clone, and some rows leave it out.

CDR3: CASRPGQEYGYTF
DNA: TGTGCCAGCAGACCCGGACAGGAATATGGCTACACCTTC
size: NA
V: TRBV28
J: TRBJ1-2
D: TRBD1

CDR3: CASSRAGVYNEQFF
DNA: TGTGCCAGTAGTCGAGCGGGAGTCTACAATGAGCAGTTCTTC
size: NA
V: TRBV19
J: TRBJ2-1
D: TRBD2

CDR3: CASSQVDRANAFF
DNA: TGTGCCAGCAGCCAAGTCGACAGGGCTAACGCTTTCTTT
size: NA
V: TRBV3-1/TRBV3-2
J: TRBJ1-1
D: TRBD1

CDR3: CASSLEQGAWNEQFF
DNA: TGTGCCAGCAGCTTAGAACAGGGGGCGTGGAATGAGCAGTTCTTC
size: NA
V: TRBV7-6
J: TRBJ2-1
D: TRBD1

CDR3: CASSSQTGSTDTQYF
DNA: TGTGCCAGCAGCTCCCAGACAGGGAGCACAGATACGCAGTATTTT
size: NA
V: TRBV7-9
J: TRBJ2-3
D: TRBD1

CDR3: CASTDYRLAKSSETQYF
DNA: TGTGCCAGCACCGATTACCGACTAGCTAAAAGTAGCGAGACCCAGTACTTC
size: NA
V: TRBV28
J: TRBJ2-5
D: TRBD2

CDR3: CASSWDRENIQYF
DNA: TGTGCCAGCAGTTGGGACAGAGAAAACATTCAGTACTTC
size: NA
V: TRBV27
J: TRBJ2-4
D: TRBD1

CDR3: CASSQVQGNTEAFF
DNA: TGCGCCAGCAGCCAAGTACAGGGTAACACTGAAGCTTTCTTT
size: NA
V: TRBV4-1
J: TRBJ1-1
D: NA

CDR3: CASSQDQRMEAYNEQFF
DNA: TGTGCCAGCAGCCAAGATCAGCGGATGGAGGCCTACAATGAGCAGTTCTTC
size: once
V: TRBV4-2
J: TRBJ2-1
D: NA

CDR3: CASSPTGEKETQYF
DNA: TGTGCCAGTAGTCCAACAGGGGAGAAGGAGACCCAGTACTTC
size: NA
V: TRBV19
J: TRBJ2-5
D: TRBD1

CDR3: CASRRSGGRDPWGYTF
DNA: TGTGCCAGCAGGCGGTCGGGAGGTAGGGATCCGTGGGGCTACACCTTC
size: NA
V: TRBV5-4
J: TRBJ1-2
D: NA

CDR3: CASSSTGTGSQPQHF
DNA: TGTGCCAGCAGCTCGACCGGGACAGGGTCCCAGCCCCAGCATTTT
size: NA
V: TRBV11-2
J: TRBJ1-5
D: TRBD1

CDR3: CATSGGVSWETQYF
DNA: TGTGCCACCAGTGGGGGGGTATCTTGGGAGACCCAGTACTTC
size: once
V: TRBV24-1
J: TRBJ2-5
D: NA

CDR3: CASSLTLGGTEAFF
DNA: TGTGCCAGCAGCTTAACTTTAGGGGGCACTGAAGCTTTCTTT
size: NA
V: TRBV7-3
J: TRBJ1-1
D: NA

CDR3: CASSPRQENTEAFF
DNA: TGTGCCAGCTCACCACGGCAGGAGAACACTGAAGCTTTCTTT
size: few
V: TRBV18
J: TRBJ1-1
D: NA

CDR3: CASSVASGTGEGQYF
DNA: TGTGCCAGCAGCGTAGCAAGTGGGACAGGGGAGGGGCAGTACTTC
size: NA
V: TRBV9
J: TRBJ2-7
D: TRBD1

CDR3: CAWMTDRARGYGYTF
DNA: TGTGCCTGGATGACCGACCGGGCGAGAGGGTATGGCTACACCTTC
size: NA
V: TRBV30
J: TRBJ1-2
D: NA

CDR3: CASSPQQNPLADTQYF
DNA: TGTGCCAGTAGCCCCCAACAGAACCCTTTGGCAGATACGCAGTATTTT
size: NA
V: TRBV19
J: TRBJ2-3
D: NA

CDR3: CAISAGDSNTEAFF
DNA: TGTGCCATCAGTGCCGGGGACTCGAACACTGAAGCTTTCTTT
size: NA
V: TRBV10-3
J: TRBJ1-1
D: NA

CDR3: CATAGQHNQPQHF
DNA: TGTGCCACCGCTGGACAGCACAATCAGCCCCAGCATTTT
size: NA
V: TRBV15
J: TRBJ1-5
D: NA

CDR3: CASSLRGGTEAFF
DNA: TGTGCCAGCAGTTTGAGAGGCGGCACTGAAGCTTTCTTT
size: NA
V: TRBV27
J: TRBJ1-1
D: NA

CDR3: CASSLDRAGNTIYF
DNA: TGTGCCAGCTCACTCGACAGGGCTGGAAACACCATATATTTT
size: NA
V: TRBV18
J: TRBJ1-3
D: TRBD1

CDR3: CASSLGGRGTRETQYF
DNA: TGTGCCAGCAGTTTAGGGGGTCGGGGGACCCGAGAGACCCAGTACTTC
size: NA
V: TRBV28
J: TRBJ2-5
D: NA

CDR3: CSVDLAGTDTQYF
DNA: TGCAGCGTTGATTTAGCGGGCACAGATACGCAGTATTTT
size: NA
V: TRBV29-1
J: TRBJ2-3
D: NA

CDR3: CASSLLVSGAMNTEAFF
DNA: TGTGCCAGCAGCTTGCTGGTGTCAGGGGCGATGAACACTGAAGCTTTCTTT
size: NA
V: TRBV5-5
J: TRBJ1-1
D: NA

CDR3: CASSLATQYEQYF
DNA: TGTGCCAGCAGCTTGGCCACCCAATACGAGCAGTACTTC
size: NA
V: TRBV7-2
J: TRBJ2-7
D: NA

CDR3: CASNPGERGYTF
DNA: TGTGCCAGCAACCCAGGGGAAAGGGGCTACACCTTC
size: NA
V: TRBV6-6
J: TRBJ1-2
D: NA

CDR3: CASSKAGTGGETQYF
DNA: TGTGCCAGCAGCAAGGCCGGGACAGGGGGAGAGACCCAGTACTTC
size: NA
V: TRBV7-9
J: TRBJ2-5
D: TRBD1

CDR3: CASILLGQGDEQYF
DNA: TGTGCCAGCATCCTACTCGGACAGGGAGACGAGCAGTACTTC
size: few
V: TRBV7-9
J: TRBJ2-7
D: TRBD1

CDR3: CALGPSAHRENSPLHF
DNA: TGTGCCCTGGGCCCATCGGCACACAGGGAAAATTCACCCCTCCACTTT
size: once
V: TRBV7-9
J: TRBJ1-6
D: NA

CDR3: CASSPRQGLETQYF
DNA: TGTGCCAGCAGCCCCCGACAGGGATTAGAGACCCAGTACTTC
size: once
V: TRBV7-9
J: TRBJ2-5
D: TRBD1

CDR3: CASSPRENTEAFF
DNA: TGTGCCAGCTCACCACGAGAAAACACTGAAGCTTTCTTT
size: NA
V: TRBV18
J: TRBJ1-1
D: NA

CDR3: CASRGQVNTIYF
DNA: TGTGCCAGCAGGGGGCAAGTAAACACCATATATTTT
size: NA
V: TRBV12-3/TRBV12-4
J: TRBJ1-3
D: NA

CDR3: CASSLLAGALREQYF
DNA: TGTGCCAGCAGCCTACTAGCGGGTGCCTTGCGAGAGCAGTACTTC
size: NA
V: TRBV28
J: TRBJ2-7
D: TRBD2

CDR3: CASSDSSLGLAGEYTQYF
DNA: TGTGCCAGTAGTGATTCCTCCCTGGGACTAGCGGGAGAGTATACGCAGTATTTT
size: NA
V: TRBV19
J: TRBJ2-3
D: TRBD2

CDR3: CASSDSWTFRETQYF
DNA: TGCGCCAGCAGCGACTCGTGGACATTTAGGGAGACCCAGTACTTC
size: NA
V: TRBV5-1
J: TRBJ2-5
D: NA

CDR3: CATSDGHRGDQYF
DNA: TGTGCCACCAGTGACGGACACAGGGGGGACCAGTACTTC
size: NA
V: TRBV24-1
J: TRBJ2-5
D: TRBD1

CDR3: CASSLGDINQPQHF
DNA: TGCGCCAGCAGCTTGGGGGACATCAATCAGCCCCAGCATTTT
size: NA
V: TRBV5-1
J: TRBJ1-5
D: NA

CDR3: CASPPTSGKISSTDTQYF
DNA: TGTGCCAGCCCCCCGACTAGCGGGAAGATTTCTAGCACAGATACGCAGTATTTT
size: NA
V: TRBV28
J: TRBJ2-3
D: TRBD2

CDR3: CASSERGSPYEQYF
DNA: TGCGCCAGCAGTGAAAGGGGGAGTCCCTACGAGCAGTACTTC
size: once
V: TRBV10-1
J: TRBJ2-7
D: NA

CDR3: CASSEPPGQGVVGELFF
DNA: TGTGCCAGCAGTGAACCTCCGGGACAGGGGGTCGTCGGGGAGCTGTTTTTT
size: NA
V: TRBV25-1
J: TRBJ2-2
D: TRBD1

CDR3: CASSPRGTRGARLSEAFF
DNA: TGTGCCAGCTCCCCAAGGGGAACACGGGGGGCGCGACTCTCTGAAGCTTTCTTT
size: NA
V: TRBV18
J: TRBJ1-1
D: NA

CDR3: CASRGQGTDQPQHF
DNA: TGTGCCAGCAGAGGACAGGGGACGGATCAGCCCCAGCATTTT
size: NA
V: TRBV28
J: TRBJ1-5
D: TRBD1